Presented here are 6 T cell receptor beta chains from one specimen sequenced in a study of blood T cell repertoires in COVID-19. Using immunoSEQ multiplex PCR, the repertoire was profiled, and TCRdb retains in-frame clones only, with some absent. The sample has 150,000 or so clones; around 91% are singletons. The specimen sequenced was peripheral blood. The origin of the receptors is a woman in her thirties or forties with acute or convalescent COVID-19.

The CDR3 region is CASSARVTGAGTEAFF. The CDR3, as DNA: TGTGCCAGCAGCGCGCGCGTGACAGGGGCCGGTACTGAAGCTTTCTTT. The V call is TRBV9, the J call TRBJ1-1, with 8 bases lining up with TRBD1. The trim removed 3 bases at V and 5 bases at J, leaving 12 bases unmatched. Germline CDR1 reads SGDLS; CDR2 reads YYNGEE. The CDR3 consists of 16 residues.

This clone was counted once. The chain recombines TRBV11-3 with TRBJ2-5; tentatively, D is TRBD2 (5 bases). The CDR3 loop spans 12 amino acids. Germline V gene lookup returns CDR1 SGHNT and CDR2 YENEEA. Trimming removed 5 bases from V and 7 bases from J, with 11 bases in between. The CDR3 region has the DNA TGTGCCAGCAGCCCTGGTAGCGTGACCCAGTACTTC. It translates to CASSPGSVTQYF.

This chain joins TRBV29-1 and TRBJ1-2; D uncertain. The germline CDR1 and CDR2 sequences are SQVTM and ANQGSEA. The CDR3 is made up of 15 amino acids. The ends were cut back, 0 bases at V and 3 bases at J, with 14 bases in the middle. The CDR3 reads CSVEEGGQNYYGYTF. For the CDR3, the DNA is TGCAGCGTTGAAGAAGGTGGGCAGAATTACTATGGCTACACCTTC.

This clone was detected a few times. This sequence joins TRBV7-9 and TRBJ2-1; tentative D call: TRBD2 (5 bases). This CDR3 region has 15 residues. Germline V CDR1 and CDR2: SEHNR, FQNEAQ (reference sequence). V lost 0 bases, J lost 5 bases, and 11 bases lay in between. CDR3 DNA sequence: TGTGCCAGCAGCTTAGCAACGGGAATCGACAATGAGCAGTTCTTC. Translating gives CASSLATGIDNEQFF.

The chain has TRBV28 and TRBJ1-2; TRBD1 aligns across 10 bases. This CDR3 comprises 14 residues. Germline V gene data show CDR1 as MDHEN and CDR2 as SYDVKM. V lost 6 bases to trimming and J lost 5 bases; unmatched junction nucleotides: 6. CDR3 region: CASSRQGARYGYTF. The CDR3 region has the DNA TGTGCCAGCAGCCGACAGGGGGCGAGGTATGGCTACACCTTC.

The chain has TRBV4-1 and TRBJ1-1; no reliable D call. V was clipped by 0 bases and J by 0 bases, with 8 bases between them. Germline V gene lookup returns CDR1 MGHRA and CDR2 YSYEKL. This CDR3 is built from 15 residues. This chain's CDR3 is CASSQERAMNTEAFF. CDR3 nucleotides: TGCGCCAGCAGCCAAGAGAGGGCTATGAACACTGAAGCTTTCTTT.